Each of the 20 T cell receptor beta chains below was sequenced from the same sample in a study of human T cells and chemical hapten exposure. Time point described: pre-sensitization, week 0. Documented treatment: therapeutic diphenylcyclopropenone sensitization with weekly scalp DPC. MiXCR, applied by TCRdb to the RACE reads, yields one record per CDR3 protein. Seen here are about 68,000 distinct CDR3 sequences, over 9.5% observed once, and the top ten hold roughly 5.2%. The sample was whole blood, taken in connection with sensitization to the hapten diphenylcyclopropenone (DPC). The receptors shown here come from a woman aged 50 to 60 with alopecia areata. Some clones in this sample may be carry-over from other donors' samples.

There are a few counts of this clonotype. The chain combines TRBV20-1 with TRBJ2-7, with TRBD2 matching 14 bases. This CDR3 spans 15 amino acids. V gave up 5 bases and J gave up 2 bases; unmatched junction bases: 5. CDR1 and CDR2 from the germline V gene are DFQATT and SNEGSKA (reference sequence). CDR3 amino acids: CSAGLAGGHPYEQYF. The CDR3 coding sequence is TGCAGTGCTGGACTAGCGGGAGGACACCCCTACGAGCAGTACTTC.

The chain couples TRBV7-2 to TRBJ2-3, with a possible D match to TRBD2 (6 bases). The ends were cut back, 4 bases at V and 3 bases at J, with 17 bases in the middle. Germline-derived CDR1 and CDR2 are SGHTA and FQGNSA. The CDR3 has 16 residues. For the CDR3, the DNA is TGTGCCAGCAGCTATTTCTCACTAGCTGGAACAGATACGCAGTATTTT. Translating it yields CASSYFSLAGTDTQYF.

The J gene is TRBJ1-1, the V gene TRBV7-2; maybe TRBD1 (5 bases). The CDR3 is made up of 14 amino acids. V was shortened by 2 bases and J by 2 bases, with 9 bases between the two germline ends. Germline values: CDR1 SGHTA, CDR2 FQGNSA. CDR3 residues: CASSLQGGNTEAFF. The CDR3 bases are TGTGCCAGCAGCTTACAGGGCGGAAACACTGAAGCTTTCTTT.

This clonotype has just a few counts. V gene TRBV7-8 combines with J gene TRBJ2-1, with unresolved D. Trimming took 1 base from V and 9 from J, leaving 7 bases between them. Germline V gene data show CDR1 as SGHVS and CDR2 as FQNEAQ. The CDR3 runs to 12 residues. The CDR3 reads CASSLDRPEQFF. CDR3 nucleotide sequence: TGTGCCAGCAGCTTAGACCGTCCTGAGCAGTTCTTC.

This clonotype showed up just a few times. The J gene is TRBJ2-1, the V gene TRBV24-1; no definite D call. The germline gives CDR1 KGHDR, CDR2 SFDVKD. V was trimmed by 5 bases and J by 4 bases, leaving 14 bases between them. The CDR3 extends over 15 amino acids. For the CDR3, the DNA is TGTGCCACCAGTGTCTCACGCCCCGGTTACAATGAGCAGTTCTTC. Residues: CATSVSRPGYNEQFF.

This chain joins TRBV18 and TRBJ2-7, with no clear D. The CDR3 is 14 residues long. V lost 2 bases to trimming and J lost 0 bases, with 8 bases between them. CDR1 is KGHSH and CDR2 is LQKENI in the germline V gene. Here the CDR3 reads CASSPKSGSYEQYF. In DNA form, the CDR3 reads TGTGCCAGCTCACCAAAGAGTGGCTCCTACGAGCAGTACTTC.

This clonotype was counted at least ten times. In nucleotides, the CDR3 is TGTGCCAGTAGTATGGGGACAGGCTGGGAGCAGTTCTTC. This translates into CASSMGTGWEQFF. The chain joins TRBV19 to TRBJ2-1; 8 positions agree with TRBD1. Germline CDR1 is LNHDA and CDR2 is SQIVND (reference sequence). The CDR3 sequence is 13 residues long. Unmatched junction bases numbered 5, after V lost 3 bases and J lost 10 bases.

In this sample, this clonotype turned up many times. The rearrangement uses TRBV7-8 and TRBJ2-3, with D unclear. The length of the CDR3 is 16 residues. CDR1 and CDR2 (germline): SGHVS, FQNEAQ. V lost 0 bases to trimming and J lost 3 bases, with 13 bases between them. This CDR3 is CASSLAGRGKTDTQYF. The CDR3 DNA follows: TGTGCCAGCAGCTTAGCTGGCAGAGGCAAAACAGATACGCAGTATTTT.

V is TRBV7-2 and J is TRBJ1-4; no clear D. Trimming left V 2 bases short and J 4 bases short, with 8 bases between. The CDR3 extends over 14 amino acids. Germline V gives CDR1 SGHTA, CDR2 FQGNSA. CDR3 DNA: TGTGCCAGCAGCTTATCAGGACTTAATGAAAAACTGTTTTTT. Encoded protein: CASSLSGLNEKLFF.

The chain couples TRBV20-1 to TRBJ2-5, with a possible D match to TRBD2 (6 bases). V lost 3 bases, J lost 3 bases, and 20 bases lay in between. Germline V gene sequence: CDR1 DFQATT, CDR2 SNEGSKA (reference sequence). The CDR3 covers 16 residues. In DNA, the CDR3 is TGCAGTGCTAGTGGATGGAGGGGTGGCACGAAAGAGACCCAGTACTTC. As protein: CSASGWRGGTKETQYF.

There are a few counts of this clonotype. The chain joins TRBV20-1 to TRBJ1-5; D not certain. V was shortened by 0 bases and J by 0 bases, with 9 bases between the two germline ends. The CDR3 length is 15 residues. The germline gives CDR1 DFQATT, CDR2 SNEGSKA (reference sequence). In nucleotides, the CDR3 is TGCAGTGCTAGAGATGTTGCGGCTAGCAATCAGCCCCAGCATTTT. Protein product: CSARDVAASNQPQHF.

This clonotype was observed a handful of times. V gene TRBV6-2 or TRBV6-3 combines with J gene TRBJ2-5; no firm D call. The CDR3 length is 16 residues. V dropped 3 bases and J dropped 4 bases, with 18 bases sitting between them. The germline gives CDR1 MNHEY, CDR2 SVGEGT. The CDR3 region is CASSYLRTTSLETQYF. The CDR3 DNA is TGTGCCAGCAGTTATCTGAGGACCACCTCTTTAGAGACCCAGTACTTC.

In its sample, this clonotype was seen a few times. This rearrangement joins TRBV7-9 to TRBJ2-7, with no clear D. From germline, CDR1 is SEHNR and CDR2 FQNEAQ (reference sequence). Between the trimmed V and J ends, which lost 3 bases and 1 base, there was a span of 16 bases. CDR3 length: 16 amino acids. The chain's CDR3 is CASSFDARGPSYEQYF. For the CDR3, the DNA is TGTGCCAGCAGCTTTGATGCCAGAGGTCCTTCCTACGAGCAGTACTTC. The complete variable domain, with remaining parts taken from reference TRBV7-9 and TRBJ2-7, reads DTGVSQNPRHKITKRGQNVTFRCDPISEHNRLYWYRQTLGQGPEFLTYFQNEAQLEKSRLLSDRFSAERPKGSFSTLEIQRTEQGDSAMYLCASSFDARGPSYEQYFGPGTRLTVT.

This clonotype has a count of ten or more. This chain links TRBV20-1 with TRBJ1-5, with TRBD1 matching over 9 bases. Germline CDR1 DFQATT, CDR2 SNEGSKA (reference sequence). V gave up 2 bases and J gave up 6 bases; unmatched junction bases: 8. The CDR3 spans 15 residues. The CDR3 sequence is CSARSGTGMTQPQHF. The CDR3 nucleotides read TGCAGTGCTAGATCCGGGACAGGGATGACTCAGCCCCAGCATTTT.

The rearrangement joins TRBV4-2 to TRBJ2-7; D gene ambiguous. The CDR3 is 13 amino acids. Germline V CDR1 and CDR2: LGHNA, YNFKEQ. Trimming removed 0 bases from V and 2 bases from J, with 5 bases in between. The CDR3 bases are TGTGCCAGCAGCCAAGAACGAGCCTACGAGCAGTACTTC. Encoded protein: CASSQERAYEQYF.

This clonotype was seen a few times. This chain connects TRBV7-9 to TRBJ1-1; 7 nucleotides match TRBD1. Unmatched junction bases numbered 3, after V lost 5 bases and J lost 0 bases. CDR3 length: 14 residues. Germline loops: CDR1 SEHNR, CDR2 FQNEAQ (reference sequence). The CDR3 region is CASSQTGVNTEAFF. CDR3 nucleotide sequence: TGTGCCAGCAGCCAAACAGGGGTGAACACTGAAGCTTTCTTT. Full variable domain (rest looked up from reference TRBV7-9 and TRBJ1-1): DTGVSQNPRHKITKRGQNVTFRCDPISEHNRLYWYRQTLGQGPEFLTYFQNEAQLEKSRLLSDRFSAERPKGSFSTLEIQRTEQGDSAMYLCASSQTGVNTEAFFGQGTRLTVV.

There are a few counts of this clonotype. This sequence joins TRBV5-1 and TRBJ2-1; 13 nucleotides agree with TRBD2. This CDR3 is built from 16 residues. CDR1 SGHRS and CDR2 YFSETQ come from the germline V gene. V gave up 0 bases and J gave up 9 bases; unmatched junction bases: 6. CDR3 region: CASSLETSGRAGEQFF. CDR3 in DNA: TGCGCCAGCAGCTTGGAAACTAGCGGGAGGGCCGGTGAGCAGTTCTTC.

This clonotype was observed at least ten times. This chain connects TRBV5-4 to TRBJ2-5; 7 bases line up with TRBD1. CDR3 length equals 14 residues. J was trimmed by 2 bases and V by 4 bases; bases with no gene match: 5. Germline lookup yields CDR1 SGHNT and CDR2 YYREEE (reference sequence). Here the CDR3 reads CASSPRDSQETQYF. The CDR3 nucleotides are TGTGCCAGCAGCCCCCGGGACAGTCAAGAGACCCAGTACTTC.

CDR3 coding DNA: TGCAGCGTTCGGGAGGCAGGGGGCGGCACAGATACGCAGTATTTT. The encoded protein is CSVREAGGGTDTQYF. The rearrangement links TRBV29-1 to TRBJ2-3, with D perhaps matching TRBD1 (8 bases). The CDR3 is 15 residues long. Germline V CDR1 and CDR2: SQVTM, ANQGSEA. V lost 5 bases to trimming and J lost 1 base, with 16 bases between them.

This chain uses TRBV3-1 with TRBJ1-3; D not resolved. This CDR3 is 15 amino acids long. The germline V and J ends were trimmed by 4 bases and 6 bases, with 16 bases remaining between them. Germline V gene lookup returns CDR1 LGHDT and CDR2 YNNKEL (reference sequence). The CDR3 is CASSPGERRENTIYF. CDR3 in DNA: TGTGCCAGCAGCCCCGGGGAGAGGAGGGAAAACACCATATATTTT.